Below, 6 T cell receptor beta chains from the same sample are listed, as sequenced in a study of CD4 T cells in relation to SARS-CoV-2 and coronaviruses. Antigens for these TCRs are unknown. Generated by immunoSEQ multiplex PCR, the TCRdb table keeps only in-frame clones and is missing some. This sample has approximately 27,000 clones, with around 75% found just once. The unexposed donors gave CD4+ T cells in about 2010-2019, prior to COVID-19. Isolation of CD4+ T cells took place after around 11 days in culture. The sequencing input was CD4+ T cells from PBMCs, cultured in vitro. These receptors came from a human donor in good health.

This clone occurred a few times. The J gene is TRBJ2-5, the V gene TRBV19; TRBD2 matches 10 bases. The CDR3 extends over 15 amino acids. Germline V gene data show CDR1 as LNHDA and CDR2 as SQIVND (reference sequence). With 3 bases clipped from V and 5 bases from J, the junction kept 6 bases outside the gene matches. Here the CDR3 reads CASSIQRGGHETQYF. CDR3 nucleotides: TGTGCCAGTAGTATTCAGCGGGGGGGCCACGAGACCCAGTACTTC.

The chain combines TRBV19 with TRBJ2-2; a possible D gene is TRBD2 (7 bases). The CDR3 spans 15 residues. V was pared by 3 bases and J by 3 bases, with 11 bases between. The V gene's germline CDR1 is LNHDA and CDR2 SQIVND (reference sequence). Here the CDR3 reads CASSIGGADTGELFF. CDR3 nucleotides: TGTGCCAGTAGTATTGGGGGGGCGGACACCGGGGAGCTGTTTTTT. The full variable domain, completed using reference TRBV19 and TRBJ2-2, is DGGITQSPKYLFRKEGQNVTLSCEQNLNHDAMYWYRQDPGQGLRLIYYSQIVNDFQKGDIAEGYSVSREKKESFPLTVTSAQKNPTAFYLCASSIGGADTGELFFGEGSRLTVL.

As to this clone: One end of the junction fails to match germline, which may point to a read error. This CDR3 reads CASSLQGANPGELFF. CDR3 DNA sequence: TGCGCCAGCAGCTTACAGGGGGCGAACCCCGGGGAGCTGTTTTTT. The chain is built from TRBV5-1 and TRBJ2-2, with TRBD1 matching over 9 bases. The CDR3 totals 15 residues. Germline V gene data show CDR1 as SGHRS and CDR2 as YFSETQ.

The rearrangement joins TRBV7-3 to TRBJ2-7; 9 bases are a match to TRBD1. The CDR3 consists of 13 residues. V gave up 4 bases and J gave up 7 bases; unmatched junction bases: 5. The germline V gene encodes CDR1 SGHTA and CDR2 FQGTGA. CDR3 DNA: TGTGCCAGCAGCTCAAGACAGGGGGGGGAGCAGTACTTC. Its protein product is CASSSRQGGEQYF.

The chain employs TRBV9 and TRBJ1-1; D unresolved. V was trimmed by 4 bases and J by 1 base, leaving 11 bases between them. This CDR3 has 14 amino acids. CDR1 is SGDLS and CDR2 is YYNGEE in the germline V gene. The CDR3 is CASSPLTGNTEAFF. In nucleotides, the CDR3 is TGTGCCAGCAGCCCCCTGACGGGGAACACTGAAGCTTTCTTT.

This clone was counted a few times. The chain recombines TRBV6-5 with TRBJ1-1; D is ambiguous. The CDR3 is made up of 13 amino acids. The germline V gene encodes CDR1 MNHEY and CDR2 SVGAGI. Trimming shortened V by 6 bases and J by 4 bases, and 12 bases separated the two germline ends. CDR3 nucleotides: TGTGCCAGCAGCCGGGCGTGGGGCACTGAAGCTTTCTTT. Its translation: CASSRAWGTEAFF.